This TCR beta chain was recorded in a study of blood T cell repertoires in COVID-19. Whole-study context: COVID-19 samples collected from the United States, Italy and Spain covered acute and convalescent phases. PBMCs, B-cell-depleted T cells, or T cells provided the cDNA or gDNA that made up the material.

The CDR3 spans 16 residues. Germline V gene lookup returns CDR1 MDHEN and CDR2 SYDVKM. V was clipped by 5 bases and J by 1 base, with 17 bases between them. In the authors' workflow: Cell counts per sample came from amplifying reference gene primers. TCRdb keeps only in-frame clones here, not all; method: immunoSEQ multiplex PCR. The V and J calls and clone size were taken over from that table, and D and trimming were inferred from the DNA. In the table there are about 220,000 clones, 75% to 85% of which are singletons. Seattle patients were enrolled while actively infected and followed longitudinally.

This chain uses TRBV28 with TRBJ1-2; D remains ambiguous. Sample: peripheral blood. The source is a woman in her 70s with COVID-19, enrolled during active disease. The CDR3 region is CASSLIIPADNYGYTF. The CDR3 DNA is TGTGCCAGCAGTCTTATTATCCCGGCGGATAACTATGGCTACACCTTC.